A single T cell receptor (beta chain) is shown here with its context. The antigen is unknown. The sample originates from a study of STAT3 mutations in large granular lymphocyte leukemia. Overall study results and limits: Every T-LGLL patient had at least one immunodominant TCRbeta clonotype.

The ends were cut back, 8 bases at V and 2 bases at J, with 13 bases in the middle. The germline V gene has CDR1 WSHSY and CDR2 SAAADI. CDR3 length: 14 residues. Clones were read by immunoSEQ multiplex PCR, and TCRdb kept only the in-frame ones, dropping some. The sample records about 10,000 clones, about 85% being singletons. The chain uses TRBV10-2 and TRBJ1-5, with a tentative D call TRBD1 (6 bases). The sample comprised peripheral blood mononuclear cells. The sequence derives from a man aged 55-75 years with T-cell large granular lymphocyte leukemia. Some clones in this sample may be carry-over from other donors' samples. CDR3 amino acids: CASAGAVRNQPQHF. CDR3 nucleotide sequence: TGCGCCAGCGCGGGGGCGGTTCGCAATCAGCCCCAGCATTTT.